This T cell receptor beta chain was sequenced during a study of blood T cell repertoires in acute mononucleosis (TCRdb year 2020). With regard to the full study: To capture the primary response, acute-phase samples were obtained within 2 weeks of when symptoms began. During acute infection, mean YVL-BR-specific and GLC-BM-specific cells made up about 2.3% and 0.99% of blood CD8 T cells. The mean EBV load in blood was approximately 4 log10 genome copies per million B cells during acute infection, compared with about 2.8 at convalescence.

This specimen's time point label, per the study, means: acute infectious mononucleosis, at clinical presentation within 2 weeks of symptom onset (visit 1). CD8 T cell responses to two immunodominant EBV epitopes, BRLF1 109 (YVL-BR) and BMLF1 280 (GLC-BM), were tracked in the study over primary infection. A positive serum heterophile antibody test together with EBV viral capsid antigen-specific IgM pointed to primary EBV infection. Total CD8 T cells were first enriched from PBMCs by magnetic positive selection (MACS). A FACSAria III was used to sort live CD3+ CD8+ tetramer+ cells to a purity above 85%. Cell sorting used a PE-conjugated tetramer carrying the BMLF1 280-288 peptide. After tetramer sorting, TCR repertoires of EBV epitope-specific CD8 T cells were deep-sequenced directly ex vivo at acute infection and at convalescence. The donors were three individuals between roughly 18 and 30 years old who had clinical acute infectious mononucleosis along with laboratory evidence of primary EBV infection. Heparinized peripheral blood was drawn at clinical presentation with mononucleosis symptoms and was drawn again about 6 months later. Ficoll-Paque density gradient centrifugation was used to isolate PBMCs.

The CDR3 spans 14 residues, from the cysteine through the phenylalanine. The kept DNA is CDR3 alone, 42 bases in frame from the first base. The germline V gene specifies SGHAT as CDR1 and FQNNGV as CDR2. Relative to germline, V is 8 bases shorter and J is 3 bases shorter, with 17 bases between their ends. Total RNA from at least 9,500 sorted tetramer+ CD8 T cells was reverse transcribed into cDNA for TCR profiling. CDR3 regions were PCR-amplified with primers annealing to V and J regions, and unique molecular identifiers were added to track templates. TCRalpha and TCRbeta chains were profiled using the immunoSEQ platform, including its sequencing and error-correction standards. The authors' pipeline ran thus. Clonal copy numbers were corrected for sequencing and PCR errors, and CDR3s were defined per IMGT conventions. Analysis was restricted to productive rearrangements and was performed with immunoSEQ Analyzer versions 2.0 and 3.0, and gene-pairing frequencies were further processed in Microsoft Excel. Circos plots were used to visualize V-J pairings, and MEME together with a custom motifSearch program was used to find CDR3 motifs. The probability of generation of TCR sequences was calculated using the OLGA algorithm. Clonotypes seen at both visits were called persistent; those seen only acutely were nonpersistent; those seen only at convalescence were de novo. Any amino acid clonotype used by more than one donor was defined as a public TCR. TCRdb retrieved this table from immuneACCESS and kept in-frame rearrangements only. Not all clones are present; in checked studies, unresolved V genes account for under half, and no reason is known for the remainder. V and J calls and clone size come straight from that table; D and trimming were deduced from the DNA. The sample table contains fewer than 2,500 clones; only one count was recorded for around 63% of them. Around 51% of the sample is held by the ten biggest clonotypes.

Study-wide conclusions, independent of this receptor: Both chains appeared to be involved in GLC-BM selection, with public TCRbeta motifs on BV14-BJ2 and BV20-BJ1 together with a TCRalpha motif on AV5-AJ31. With only three donors in the cohort, group averages were based on very few individuals. Because only a fraction of each donor's blood was analyzed, sampling error might partly explain the low overlap between acute and convalescent clonotypes. Just about 9% of the unique acute clonotypes remained in convalescence, but these persisting clonotypes accounted for most of the response, and new, diverse de novo clonotypes seemingly replaced the other acute clonotypes.

This clone was picked up a small number of times. Per-base quality was not reported, and no clone a single base away is much larger than it. The source was EBV GLC epitope tetramer+ CD8+ T cells sorted from PBMCs, collected during acute infectious mononucleosis. Read against the paper, the sample's cell subset or site label means: CD8 T cells binding tetramer with EBV BMLF1 280-288 peptide (GLC-BM). This clonotype was obtained from a woman aged 18-29 years with infectious mononucleosis caused by EBV. The chain couples TRBV11-2 to TRBJ2-7, with the D gene call left open. This receptor has the CDR3 CASADGAKIYEQYF. The DNA is as follows: TGTGCCAGCGCGGACGGTGCTAAGATCTACGAGCAGTACTTC.